A selection of T cell receptor beta chains follows, all from one sample in a study of memory CD4+ T cells and cytomegalovirus serostatus. Data came from immunoSEQ multiplex PCR; TCRdb stores just in-frame clones and leaves some out. There are about 47,000 clones in the sample; roughly 72% occur only once, and 0.9% to 1.5% lies in the top ten. The source material was memory CD4+ T cells from blood. Receptors originate from an adult in good health and CMV-seropositive. Both conserved end residues are part of each CDR3. Clone size is not always given. Where it is, it says once, few, many or a class for expanded clones.

clone_size,v_call,cdr3_length,j_call,cdr3_aa
NA,TRBV10-3,15,TRBJ2-1,CAIMASGGGEGEQFF
NA,TRBV10-3,13,TRBJ1-4,CAISVLGGEKLFF
NA,TRBV7-2,15,TRBJ2-5,CASSLGGAMSETQYF
NA,TRBV12-5,13,TRBJ1-2,CASKEETNYGYTF
NA,TRBV4-1,15,TRBJ1-5,CASSQDRGSNQPQHF
NA,TRBV13,18,TRBJ2-2,CASSLGLAGAANTGELFF
NA,TRBV6-5,15,TRBJ2-5,CASSYSGGSQETQYF
NA,TRBV15,13,TRBJ2-7,CATSVDRSYEQYF
NA,TRBV5-4,15,TRBJ2-2,CASSFLEEGTGELFF
NA,TRBV25-1,16,TRBJ2-5,CASSEALAGRRETQYF
NA,TRBV5-1,14,TRBJ2-7,CASSLGFRVDEQYF
NA,TRBV11-2,13,TRBJ1-5,CASSLGVGQPQHF
NA,TRBV6-1,16,TRBJ1-1,CASSEGGGLRRTEAFF
few,TRBV5-8,17,TRBJ2-3,CASSSETGTGWADTQYF
NA,TRBV19,16,TRBJ2-2,CASMPFRGPTSGELFF
medium-sized,TRBV10-3,16,TRBJ1-6,CAISESPGKRNSPLHF
NA,TRBV6-1,14,TRBJ2-7,CASSGAWQTYEQYF
NA,TRBV10-3,15,TRBJ1-1,CAVSQTGDGVTEAFF
NA,TRBV9,15,TRBJ2-2,CASSPTEGITGELFF
few,TRBV2,11,TRBJ2-7,CASTVWGEQYF
NA,TRBV19,15,TRBJ2-6,CASIDTTSGANVLTF
NA,TRBV7-2,15,TRBJ1-3,CASSWRQGAGNTIYF
NA,TRBV19,14,TRBJ2-5,CASSMDSEGETQYF
NA,TRBV6-5,13,TRBJ2-7,CASRGTSDYEQYF
NA,TRBV19,14,TRBJ1-1,CASKVFMGNTEAFF
NA,TRBV4-2,18,TRBJ1-4,CASSHETRYDATNEKLFF
NA,TRBV28,14,TRBJ1-5,CASSRGGRHQPQHF
NA,TRBV2,14,TRBJ1-1,CASTGGVSDTEAFF
NA,TRBV4-1,13,TRBJ1-5,CASSRGADQPQHF
NA,TRBV4-1,16,TRBJ1-1,CASSRTQARMNTEAFF
once,TRBV7-7,16,TRBJ2-2,CASSPLAGADTGELFF
NA,TRBV7-2,18,TRBJ1-6,CASRPDRWGSSYNSPLHF
NA,TRBV19,15,TRBJ2-7,CASSTRLGDSYEQYF
NA,TRBV10-3,15,TRBJ1-3,CAIELLRVSGNTIYF
NA,TRBV7-2,14,TRBJ1-1,CASSYKGGNTEAFF
few,TRBV7-9,19,TRBJ1-6,CASSLYRRDTDSYNSPLHF
few,TRBV10-1,13,TRBJ1-4,CASSRVLNEKLFF
NA,TRBV7-8,14,TRBJ1-6,CASSLIRDNSPLHF
NA,TRBV19,14,TRBJ1-4,CASRSAVANEKLFF
once,TRBV5-1,14,TRBJ2-7,CASRRQGASYEQYF
once,TRBV5-4,13,TRBJ2-5,CASSVGQKETQYF
NA,TRBV19,14,TRBJ2-7,CASSIGGQFYEQYF
NA,TRBV6-4,14,TRBJ2-3,CASSDPGSTDTQYF
once,TRBV19,14,TRBJ2-2,CASSIGENTGELFF
NA,TRBV6-1,13,TRBJ2-3,CASRALSGDTQYF
NA,TRBV5-1,15,TRBJ1-6,CASSLFGGHNSPLHF
NA,TRBV7-3,13,TRBJ2-1,CASSASSYNEQFF
NA,TRBV20-1,11,TRBJ2-3,CSALGSSTQYF
NA,TRBV7-3,15,TRBJ2-2,CASSLGGAATGELFF
NA,TRBV21-1,16,TRBJ2-5,CASSGCGTSYQETQYF
NA,TRBV7-2,16,TRBJ1-2,CASSLGRTGGSYGYTF
NA,TRBV7-6,14,TRBJ2-5,CASSRVRGAETQYF